These 28 T cell receptor beta chains came from one sample sequenced in a study of blood T cell repertoires in COVID-19. Clones were sequenced by immunoSEQ multiplex PCR, and TCRdb holds only the in-frame ones, with some missing. This sample yields about 120,000 clones, of which approximately 83% are seen a single time; approximately 11% belongs to the top ten. The specimen sequenced was peripheral blood. The receptors were sampled from a man aged 80 or over with acute or convalescent COVID-19.

The rearrangement uses TRBV5-1 and TRBJ2-7; D is unclear. The CDR3 length is 14 residues. V was pared by 2 bases and J by 0 bases, with 9 bases between. Per the germline V gene, CDR1 is SGHRS and CDR2 is YFSETQ. The chain's CDR3 is CASSLFQNSYEQYF. CDR3 sequence (DNA): TGCGCCAGCAGCTTATTCCAGAACTCCTACGAGCAGTACTTC.

V and J are TRBV30 and TRBJ1-1, with D maybe TRBD1 (6 bases). Germline CDR1 GTSNPN, CDR2 SVGIG (reference sequence). This CDR3 spans 14 amino acids. V lost 0 bases to trimming and J lost 1 base, with 9 bases between them. CDR3 residues: CAWSVGQPNTEAFF. In DNA, the CDR3 is TGTGCCTGGAGTGTAGGACAGCCGAACACTGAAGCTTTCTTT.

Turning to this clone: The same CDR3 is also encoded by other DNA sequences in this sample. This chain uses TRBV18 with TRBJ1-2, with D possibly matching TRBD1 (5 bases). This CDR3 contains 12 residues. Trimming pared 3 bases from V and 8 bases from J, leaving 10 bases between. The germline V gene encodes CDR1 KGHSH and CDR2 LQKENI. CDR3 nucleotides: TGTGCCAGCTCACCGCAAGGGGAAGGCTACACCTTC. Its protein product is CASSPQGEGYTF.

The CDR3 DNA follows: TGCGCCAGCAGTGAGGGCAGGGTGCGAACTGAAGCTTTCTTT. Its translation is CASSEGRVRTEAFF. This chain joins TRBV10-1 and TRBJ1-1; D possibly corresponds to TRBD1 (5 bases). V lost 2 bases and J 5 bases, leaving 12 bases between the germline ends. Germline-derived CDR1 and CDR2 are WNHNN and SYGVQD (reference sequence). This CDR3 region has 14 residues.

This rearrangement joins TRBV28 to TRBJ1-1; D perhaps matches TRBD1 (5 bases). This CDR3 is 12 amino acids long. CDR1 and CDR2 from the germline V gene are MDHEN and SYDVKM. V was pared by 9 bases and J by 4 bases, with 12 bases between. In DNA, the CDR3 is TGTGCCAGTTTTTCCAGGGTCACTGAAGCTTTCTTT. As protein: CASFSRVTEAFF. The full variable domain, rest sourced from reference TRBV28 and TRBJ1-1, is DVKVTQSSRYLVKRTGEKVFLECVQDMDHENMFWYRQDPGLGLRLIYFSYDVKMKEKGDIPEGYSVSREKKERFSLILESASTNQTSMYLCASFSRVTEAFFGQGTRLTVV.

This clone was detected once. V usage is TRBV7-2 and J usage is TRBJ2-1, with D perhaps TRBD1 (5 bases). V lost 2 bases, J lost 7 bases, and 12 bases lay in between. Germline CDR1 SGHTA, CDR2 FQGNSA. CDR3 size: 14 residues. The CDR3 spells CASSLSQGLNEQFF. In DNA, the CDR3 is TGTGCCAGCAGCTTAAGTCAGGGATTGAATGAGCAGTTCTTC.

The chain uses TRBV5-1 and TRBJ2-1; 13 bases map to TRBD2. V shed 3 bases, J shed 4 bases, and the junction held 4 bases outside the gene matches. Germline CDR1 SGHRS, CDR2 YFSETQ. CDR3 length: 16 residues. The CDR3: CASSSTSGGVYNEQFF. The CDR3 DNA follows: TGCGCCAGCAGCTCAACTAGCGGGGGGGTGTACAATGAGCAGTTCTTC. Variable domain in full (rest from reference TRBV5-1 and TRBJ2-1): KAGVTQTPRYLIKTRGQQVTLSCSPISGHRSVSWYQQTPGQGLQFLFEYFSETQRNKGNFPGRFSGRQFSNSRSEMNVSTLELGDSALYLCASSSTSGGVYNEQFFGPGTRLTVL.

This chain connects TRBV6-1 to TRBJ1-5; D remains ambiguous. The CDR3 extends over 16 amino acids. V lost 4 bases to trimming and J lost 0 bases, with 13 bases between them. Germline V gives CDR1 MNHNS, CDR2 SASEGT. This CDR3 reads CASSARWRDSNQPQHF. The CDR3 nucleotides read TGTGCCAGCAGTGCCCGGTGGAGGGATAGCAATCAGCCCCAGCATTTT.

The CDR3 region has the DNA TGTGCCAGCAGCCTAGAACCAGGGATGTATTCCTATAATTCACCCCTCCACTTT. Translation gives CASSLEPGMYSYNSPLHF. This chain uses TRBV7-2 with TRBJ1-6, with D maybe TRBD1 (5 bases). The CDR3 totals 18 residues. Trimming removed 5 bases from V and 1 base from J, with 18 bases in between. In germline, CDR1 is SGHTA, CDR2 FQGNSA.

The rearrangement links TRBV19 to TRBJ1-1; 8 bases align to TRBD1. V was pared by 5 bases and J by 2 bases, with 7 bases of the junction left unmatched. CDR3 size: 15 residues. Germline V CDR1 and CDR2: LNHDA, SQIVND (reference sequence). The CDR3, as DNA: TGTGCCAGTAGTCCTGTCGGACAGGGCAACACTGAAGCTTTCTTT. Translation: CASSPVGQGNTEAFF.

This clone turned up a few times. This chain joins TRBV29-1 and TRBJ2-2; 10 bases fit TRBD1. The CDR3 length is 15 residues. Germline V gene data show CDR1 as SQVTM and CDR2 as ANQGSEA. The J segment lost 5 bases and the V segment lost 3 bases, leaving 6 bases of the junction unmatched. The CDR3 nucleotides read TGCAGCGTTGAGAGGACAGGGGGTCTGACCGGGGAGCTGTTTTTT. This encodes CSVERTGGLTGELFF.

The chain has TRBV6-5 and TRBJ1-2, with D perhaps TRBD1 (5 bases). Germline CDR1 reads MNHEY; CDR2 reads SVGAGI. Trimming removed 7 bases at V and 1 base at J, with 10 bases between. The CDR3 consists of 13 residues. The CDR3 sequence: CASKPTVNYGYTF. CDR3 in DNA: TGTGCCAGCAAACCGACAGTTAACTATGGCTACACCTTC.

The V gene is TRBV7-3, the J gene TRBJ2-3, with TRBD1 matching 7 bases. The CDR3 is 14 residues long. CDR1 is SGHTA, CDR2 FQGTGA, per germline. Losses at the gene ends were 1 base for V and 4 bases for J; bases not matched to a gene: 2. CDR3 coding DNA: TGTGCCAGCAGCTTAATTACAGGGGCAGATACGCAGTATTTT. It codes for CASSLITGADTQYF.

This rearrangement joins TRBV5-1 to TRBJ1-5; D is possibly TRBD1 (5 bases). V shed 0 bases and J shed 4 bases, with 8 bases lying between them. Per the germline V gene, CDR1 is SGHRS and CDR2 is YFSETQ. The CDR3 runs to 14 residues. The CDR3 DNA reads as TGCGCCAGCAGCTTGGACGGGACTAATCAGCCCCAGCATTTT. Amino acid sequence: CASSLDGTNQPQHF.

The chain links TRBV28 to TRBJ1-1; 8 bases are shared with TRBD1. The CDR3 sequence is 16 residues long. The germline CDR1 and CDR2 sequences are MDHEN and SYDVKM. Germline trimming cut 6 bases from V and 7 bases from J; bases unmatched to any gene: 16. The CDR3 nucleotides are TGTGCCAGCAGCCCGACAGGGGCGATCAATCCGGGTGAAGCTTTCTTT. Translated, it gives CASSPTGAINPGEAFF.

V is TRBV5-1 and J is TRBJ2-7, with a tentative D call TRBD1 (6 bases). This CDR3 spans 17 amino acids. V shed 4 bases and J shed 1 base, with 21 bases lying between them. Germline assignment: CDR1 SGHRS and CDR2 YFSETQ. In DNA form, the CDR3 reads TGCGCCAGCAGCGAGCTTATAAGGACAGCTAATTCCTACGAGCAGTACTTC. This encodes CASSELIRTANSYEQYF.

The V gene is TRBV11-2, the J gene TRBJ1-3; D is unclear. Looked up from germline, CDR1 is SGHAT and CDR2 is FQNNGV. Between the trimmed V and J ends, which lost 0 bases and 4 bases, there was a span of 10 bases. CDR3 size: 15 residues. This CDR3 is CASSLDSVSGNTIYF. CDR3 DNA sequence: TGTGCCAGCAGCTTAGATTCAGTTTCGGGAAACACCATATATTTT.

The V gene is TRBV11-2, the J gene TRBJ1-3, with D perhaps TRBD1 (5 bases). CDR3 size: 17 residues. Trimming took off 0 bases at V and 0 bases at J, with 12 bases between the two ends. Germline V gene lookup returns CDR1 SGHAT and CDR2 FQNNGV. CDR3 DNA: TGTGCCAGCAGCTTAGATCGGTACAGGAGCTCTGGAAACACCATATATTTT. Residues: CASSLDRYRSSGNTIYF.

The chain links TRBV9 to TRBJ1-1, with TRBD1 matching 11 bases. J was trimmed by 7 bases and V by 4 bases; bases with no gene match: 6. This CDR3 region has 14 residues. CDR1 and CDR2 from the germline V gene are SGDLS and YYNGEE. The CDR3 bases are TGTGCCAGCAGCCCTCGGACAGGGGGCGGTGAAGCTTTCTTT. Amino acids: CASSPRTGGGEAFF.

J is TRBJ2-7 and V is TRBV6-6, with 8 nucleotides matching TRBD1. The trim removed 6 bases at V and 5 bases at J, leaving 3 bases unmatched. CDR3 length: 12 amino acids. Germline V CDR1 and CDR2: MNHNY, SVGAGI (reference sequence). This chain's CDR3 is CASRSTGDEQYF. For the CDR3, the DNA is TGTGCCAGCAGGTCGACAGGGGACGAGCAGTACTTC.

The V gene is TRBV7-3, the J gene TRBJ1-3; TRBD1 is a possible D gene (5 bases). The germline V gene encodes CDR1 SGHTA and CDR2 FQGTGA. The CDR3 covers 15 residues. V dropped 0 bases and J dropped 4 bases, with 10 bases sitting between them. The CDR3 region has the DNA TGTGCCAGCAGCTTAACAACAGGTTCCGGAAACACCATATATTTT. Translated, it gives CASSLTTGSGNTIYF.

This rearrangement joins TRBV19 to TRBJ1-2; tentative D call: TRBD1 (5 bases). Trimming removed 7 bases at V and 4 bases at J, with 19 bases between. The CDR3 extends over 15 amino acids. Looked up from germline, CDR1 is LNHDA and CDR2 is SQIVND (reference sequence). CDR3 nucleotide sequence: TGTGCCAGTATTTCGGCACAGGACGCCTCCTATGGCTACACCTTC. Translated: CASISAQDASYGYTF.

The chain has TRBV2 and TRBJ2-3; TRBD1 matches 11 bases. The CDR3 totals 15 residues. The V segment lost 6 bases and the J segment 3 bases; nucleotides outside the gene matches: 5. Germline CDR1 SNHLY, CDR2 FYNNEI. CDR3 in DNA: TGTGCCAGCAGCCGGGACAGGGGGTTGACAGATACGCAGTATTTT. Its protein product is CASSRDRGLTDTQYF.

This clone was detected only once. V is TRBV6-5 and J is TRBJ1-4; TRBD1 agrees at 9 bases. V dropped 7 bases and J dropped 8; count of bases not matched to a gene: 8. This CDR3 has 14 residues. CDR1 and CDR2 (germline): MNHEY, SVGAGI. In nucleotides, the CDR3 is TGTGCCAGCACCGGGGGACAGGGTGGAGAAAAACTGTTTTTT. Its protein product is CASTGGQGGEKLFF.

This chain joins TRBV21-1 and TRBJ1-5; TRBD1 is taken as the D call from the table, unchecked against the DNA. TRBV21-1 has pseudogene status. The CDR3 runs to 15 residues. CDR3 sequence (DNA): TGTGCCAGCGCGAGACAAACAGGGGCAAATCAGCCCCAGCATTTT. This codes for CASARQTGANQPQHF.

The chain combines TRBV18 with TRBJ2-1; 7 bases agree with TRBD2. Germline-derived CDR1 and CDR2 are KGHSH and LQKENI. Trimming at V came to 6 bases and at J to 10 bases, leaving 9 bases not matched to a gene. The CDR3 contains 13 residues. CDR3 in amino acids: CASSQGSGYEQFF. In nucleotides, the CDR3 is TGTGCCAGCTCGCAGGGTAGCGGGTACGAGCAGTTCTTC.

V gene TRBV29-1 combines with J gene TRBJ1-2; TRBD1 might be the D (6 bases). CDR1 is SQVTM and CDR2 is ANQGSEA in the germline V gene. This CDR3 is 11 amino acids long. The V end was cut by 5 bases, the J end by 5 bases, with 9 bases between. The CDR3 DNA reads as TGCAGCGTTACAGGGTTGTATGGCTACACCTTC. Its translation is CSVTGLYGYTF.

A single count supports this clone. The chain has TRBV18 and TRBJ1-5, with 9 bases lining up with TRBD1. The germline CDR1 and CDR2 sequences are KGHSH and LQKENI. The CDR3 loop spans 14 amino acids. Unmatched junction bases numbered 3, after V lost 2 bases and J lost 7 bases. CDR3 nucleotides: TGTGCCAGCTCACCATCGACAGGGGGACAGCCCCAGCATTTT. It codes for CASSPSTGGQPQHF.